The clone carrying this T cell receptor (beta chain) was counted between two and nine times. These data belong to a study of T-cell memory formation after mild COVID-19. The V and J ends lost 5 bases and 6 bases respectively, with 19 bases between them. The CDR3 covers 15 residues. CDR1 is SGHTA and CDR2 is FQGNSA in the germline V gene. In TCRdb, the 5' RACE reads were re-called with MiXCR into one record per CDR3 protein. Of about 110,000 distinct CDR3 sequences in the sample, about a sixth were seen once. The clonotype comes from a man aged 18 to 30 who had mild COVID-19 (a few samples of this study predate the infection). Cell type and time point are not known. The sequenced sample consisted of PBMCs or a T cell subset sorted from them (not recorded which). The V and J genes are TRBV7-2 and TRBJ1-2, with TRBD1 as a possible D gene (5 bases). This chain's CDR3 is CASSPLLGRRDGYTF. In DNA, the CDR3 is TGTGCCAGCAGCCCACTCCTGGGGCGCAGAGATGGCTACACCTTC.